The 27 T cell receptor beta chains below were found in one sample sequenced in a study of vaccination effects on CD4 cells after COVID-19. The antigens of these receptors remain unknown. Before sequencing took place, the ViraFEST assay used viral peptide pools to expand antigen-specific CD4+ T cells. Following 10 days of culture, CD4+ T cells were isolated. All vaccine recipients tested negative for nucleocapsid antibodies and had never contracted SARS-CoV-2 infection. Generated by immunoSEQ multiplex PCR, the TCRdb table keeps only in-frame clones and is missing some. The sample contains some 28,000 clones, about 80% of which appear only once. The sample in question was CD4+ T cells from PBMCs cultured with SARS-CoV-2 spike peptides, obtained before COVID-19 vaccination. These receptors all come from a human donor who received a COVID-19 vaccine.

The rearrangement joins TRBV12-3 or TRBV12-4 to TRBJ1-4; TRBD1 aligns across 7 bases. CDR3 length equals 13 residues. J was trimmed by 7 bases and V by 2 bases; bases with no gene match: 1. The DNA of the CDR3 is TGTGCCAGCAGTTTACCAGGGGGTGAAAAACTGTTTTTT. Amino acid sequence: CASSLPGGEKLFF.

This clone ranks as medium-sized. This sample includes further DNA sequences coding for the same CDR3. The genes are TRBV7-2 and TRBJ2-2; D is unclear. Germline loops: CDR1 SGHTA, CDR2 FQGNSA. There are 12 residues in the CDR3. Trimming took off 4 bases at V and 3 bases at J, with 3 bases between the two ends. The CDR3 sequence: CASSSDTGELFF. The CDR3 DNA follows: TGTGCCAGCAGCTCGGACACCGGGGAGCTGTTTTTT.

The J gene is TRBJ2-3, the V gene TRBV7-8; D possibly matches TRBD1 or TRBD2 (6 bases each). From germline, CDR1 is SGHVS and CDR2 FQNEAQ. Trimming stripped 5 bases from V and 6 bases from J, with 15 bases between. The CDR3 is 14 amino acids. The CDR3 sequence: CASSRGRTDDTQYF. The CDR3 DNA follows: TGTGCCAGCAGCAGGGGGAGGACTGACGATACGCAGTATTTT.

The V call is TRBV20-1, the J call TRBJ2-3; D not certain. This CDR3 comprises 11 residues. V lost 5 bases to trimming and J lost 4 bases, with 7 bases between them. Germline V gives CDR1 DFQATT, CDR2 SNEGSKA (reference sequence). The CDR3 loop reads CSARRSDTQYF. The DNA for the CDR3 is TGCAGTGCTCGGCGGTCAGATACGCAGTATTTT.

The CDR3 region is CASSSSMGMGAFF. The CDR3 DNA is TGTGCCAGCAGCTCGTCTATGGGGATGGGAGCTTTCTTT. The chain has TRBV7-2 and TRBJ1-1; no definite D call. The CDR3 sequence is 13 residues long. The germline CDR1 and CDR2 sequences are SGHTA and FQGNSA. Trimming pared 4 bases from V and 10 bases from J, leaving 16 bases between.

The chain couples TRBV30 to TRBJ2-5; D not certain. Trimming cost V 0 bases and J 4 bases, with 3 bases left between them. CDR3 length equals 11 residues. CDR1 and CDR2 (germline): GTSNPN, SVGIG (reference sequence). The CDR3 nucleotides read TGTGCCTGGAGTGTACGAGAGACCCAGTACTTC. Amino acids: CAWSVRETQYF.

This rearrangement joins TRBV28 to TRBJ1-4; D not resolved. In germline, CDR1 is MDHEN, CDR2 SYDVKM. CDR3 size: 16 residues. Trimming cost V 4 bases and J 0 bases, with 12 bases left between them. The CDR3 sequence is CASSSTYYATNEKLFF. The CDR3, as DNA: TGTGCCAGCAGTTCCACATACTACGCAACTAATGAAAAACTGTTTTTT.

The chain has TRBV5-4 and TRBJ1-6; D is possibly TRBD1 (6 bases). Germline CDR1 reads SGHNT; CDR2 reads YYREEE (reference sequence). Trimming removed 1 base from V and 9 bases from J, with 14 bases in between. The CDR3 totals 15 residues. CDR3 loop: CASSLWQGGGSPLHF. The CDR3 bases are TGTGCCAGCAGCTTGTGGCAGGGAGGGGGTTCACCCCTCCACTTT.

CDR3 in amino acids: CASSQMPRGQGGGYTF. In DNA, the CDR3 is TGCGCCAGCAGCCAAATGCCCCGGGGACAGGGAGGCGGCTACACCTTC. The rearrangement uses TRBV4-1 and TRBJ1-2; the match to TRBD1 covers 9 bases. V was clipped by 2 bases and J by 8 bases; unmatched bases: 12. There are 16 residues in the CDR3. CDR1 and CDR2 (germline): MGHRA, YSYEKL.

This chain connects TRBV7-6 to TRBJ2-7; possibly TRBD1 for D (6 bases). The V and J ends lost 1 base and 0 bases respectively, with 10 bases between them. Germline V gene lookup returns CDR1 SGHVS and CDR2 FNYEAQ. This CDR3 spans 15 amino acids. CDR3 DNA sequence: TGTGCCAGCAGCTTAGGGACAGCAAACTCCTACGAGCAGTACTTC. It encodes CASSLGTANSYEQYF.

The gene calls are TRBV2 and TRBJ2-3; D is possibly TRBD1 (5 bases). Trimming removed 8 bases at V and 0 bases at J, with 12 bases between. The CDR3 runs 14 residues. Per germline, CDR1 SNHLY and CDR2 FYNNEI. CDR3 bases: TGTGCCAGCGGGGCAGGGCCTAGCACAGATACGCAGTATTTT. The encoded protein is CASGAGPSTDTQYF.

This clone was seen more than once but under ten times. The V and J genes are TRBV19 and TRBJ2-3, with 8 bases identical to TRBD2. J lost 3 bases, V lost 7 bases, and 9 bases had no gene match. This CDR3 is 15 amino acids long. Germline V gene data show CDR1 as LNHDA and CDR2 as SQIVND (reference sequence). The CDR3 nucleotides read TGTGCCAGTACCGGAGCGGGAGTCAGGACAGATACGCAGTATTTT. This codes for CASTGAGVRTDTQYF.

This clone was observed once. The chain combines TRBV5-1 with TRBJ1-1; perhaps TRBD1 as D (5 bases). Germline lookup yields CDR1 SGHRS and CDR2 YFSETQ. There are 16 residues in the CDR3. Trimming took 0 bases from V and 5 from J, leaving 17 bases between them. The CDR3 region is CASSLAGLNRRTEAFF. The CDR3 DNA is TGCGCCAGCAGCTTGGCAGGGCTAAATCGAAGGACTGAAGCTTTCTTT.

The chain couples TRBV18 to TRBJ1-4; D is unresolved. With 0 bases removed from V and 2 bases from J, the gap between germline ends came to 1 base. The CDR3 length is 13 residues. Germline V CDR1 and CDR2: KGHSH, LQKENI. CDR3 DNA: TGTGCCAGCTCACCACCGACTAATGAAAAACTGTTTTTT. As protein: CASSPPTNEKLFF.

This rearrangement joins TRBV7-9 to TRBJ2-3; tentatively, D is TRBD2 (5 bases). Germline values: CDR1 SEHNR, CDR2 FQNEAQ (reference sequence). The V end lost 0 bases, the J end lost 4 bases, and 11 bases lay between the germline ends. The CDR3 has 15 amino acids. The CDR3 loop reads CASSLARAPPDTQYF. As DNA, the CDR3 is TGTGCCAGCAGCTTAGCGCGGGCCCCGCCAGATACGCAGTATTTT.

This sequence joins TRBV5-6 and TRBJ1-2, with TRBD1 matching over 7 bases. This CDR3 comprises 12 residues. Germline lookup yields CDR1 SGHDT and CDR2 YYEEEE. Trimming cost V 4 bases and J 7 bases; bases outside gene matches: 4. CDR3 nucleotides: TGTGCCAGCAGCCAATACAGGGGTGGCTACACCTTC. This sequence encodes CASSQYRGGYTF.

The chain is built from TRBV19 and TRBJ2-1, with 12 bases that match TRBD2. The trim removed 7 bases at V and 2 bases at J, leaving 9 bases unmatched. This CDR3 has 17 amino acids. CDR1 and CDR2 (germline): LNHDA, SQIVND (reference sequence). The CDR3 DNA reads as TGTGCCAGTACGGGACTAGCGGGCTCCGGCGCCTACAATGAGCAGTTCTTC. Translated, it gives CASTGLAGSGAYNEQFF.

This chain uses TRBV30 with TRBJ1-6; D is unclear. CDR1 is GTSNPN, CDR2 SVGIG, per germline (reference sequence). The CDR3 is 13 residues long. Trimming removed 1 base at V and 9 bases at J, with 10 bases between. CDR3 in amino acids: CAWSEGDASPLHF. CDR3 bases: TGTGCCTGGAGTGAAGGTGATGCTTCACCCCTCCACTTT.

The J gene is TRBJ2-3, the V gene TRBV5-1, with 8 bases fitting TRBD1. The CDR3 extends over 16 amino acids. J lost 4 bases, V lost 0 bases, and 7 bases had no gene match. The V gene's germline CDR1 is SGHRS and CDR2 YFSETQ. CDR3 sequence reads: CASSLEGAGGADTQYF. The CDR3 bases are TGCGCCAGCAGCTTGGAGGGGGCAGGGGGCGCAGATACGCAGTATTTT.

This clone was counted a few times. The rearrangement joins TRBV19 to TRBJ1-2; the match to TRBD1 covers 8 bases. The germline V gene has CDR1 LNHDA and CDR2 SQIVND (reference sequence). V gave up 7 bases and J gave up 8 bases; unmatched junction bases: 12. CDR3 length: 14 amino acids. DNA of the CDR3: TGTGCCAGTACCCCAAGCGGGACAGGAAAAGGCTACACCTTC. Translated, it gives CASTPSGTGKGYTF.

J is TRBJ1-1 and V is TRBV30; no definite D call. Germline loops: CDR1 GTSNPN, CDR2 SVGIG (reference sequence). V dropped 5 bases and J dropped 3 bases, with 10 bases sitting between them. This CDR3 spans 12 amino acids. The CDR3 spells CAWSDGHTEAFF. CDR3 DNA sequence: TGTGCCTGGTCCGACGGGCACACTGAAGCTTTCTTT.

The chain links TRBV10-3 to TRBJ2-3, with D tentatively TRBD1 (5 bases). The CDR3 spans 16 residues. Germline V gene sequence: CDR1 ENHRY, CDR2 SYGVKD. V was clipped by 4 bases and J by 0 bases, with 14 bases between them. The CDR3 loop is CAISAWGRDSTDTQYF. The CDR3 DNA follows: TGTGCCATCAGTGCTTGGGGCAGGGATAGCACAGATACGCAGTATTTT.

This chain uses TRBV14 with TRBJ2-7, with D tentatively TRBD2 (6 bases). CDR1 is SGHDN, CDR2 FVKESK, per germline. This CDR3 contains 15 residues. Between the trimmed V and J ends, which lost 4 bases and 2 bases, there was a span of 15 bases. Written as DNA, the CDR3 is TGTGCCAGCAGCCTTCGGGGGACTCAGACCTACGAGCAGTACTTC. It is translated as CASSLRGTQTYEQYF.

The chain combines TRBV30 with TRBJ1-5; D is possibly TRBD1 (6 bases). CDR3 length: 13 residues. V was trimmed by 0 bases and J by 7 bases, leaving 10 bases between them. The germline CDR1 and CDR2 sequences are GTSNPN and SVGIG (reference sequence). CDR3 loop: CAWSVQGDQPQHF. In DNA, the CDR3 is TGTGCCTGGAGTGTACAGGGCGACCAGCCCCAGCATTTT.

This chain links TRBV4-3 with TRBJ2-5; 12 bases match TRBD2. This CDR3 has 18 amino acids. V shed 2 bases and J 5 bases; nucleotides not matched to a gene: 12. Germline V gene sequence: CDR1 LGHNA, CDR2 YSLEER. The DNA of the CDR3 is TGCGCCAGCAGCCAATATCCGCCTAGCGGGGGGGCGGGGGAGACCCAGTACTTC. Translation: CASSQYPPSGGAGETQYF.

In regard to this clone: The junction and the germline gene differ at one end; a read error may be behind it. The gene calls are TRBV28 and TRBJ1-4, with 8 bases fitting TRBD1. Per the germline V gene, CDR1 is MDHEN and CDR2 is SYDVKM. The CDR3 loop spans 13 amino acids. CDR3 in DNA: TGTGCCACCGGACAGGGCCCTAACGAAAAACTGTTTTTT. This gives the protein CATGQGPNEKLFF.

This clone came up once. The chain has TRBV7-8 and TRBJ2-7; 12 nucleotides match TRBD2. V shed 6 bases, J shed 4 bases, and the junction held 7 bases outside the gene matches. CDR1 and CDR2 from the germline V gene are SGHVS and FQNEAQ. CDR3 size: 15 residues. The CDR3 bases are TGTGCCAGCAGAACTACTAGCGGGGGGACTTACGAGCAGTACTTC. Protein sequence: CASRTTSGGTYEQYF.